A single sample gave rise to the 17 T cell receptor beta chains below, sequenced in a study of blood T cell repertoires in COVID-19. Method: immunoSEQ multiplex PCR; TCRdb's copy keeps in-frame clones and lacks some. Of 100,000 to 150,000 clones listed, around 86% are singletons. Sequencing was carried out using peripheral blood. Receptor source: a woman between 65 and 79 years old with COVID-19, enrolled during active disease.

The chain carries TRBV7-3 and TRBJ2-1, with 8 positions matching TRBD2. The CDR3 is made up of 13 amino acids. CDR1 is SGHTA and CDR2 is FQGTGA in the germline V gene. V was clipped by 2 bases and J by 10 bases; unmatched bases: 4. The CDR3, as DNA: TGTGCCAGCAGCTTACCCGGGGGGGTCGAGCAGTTCTTC. This gives the protein CASSLPGGVEQFF.

The J gene is TRBJ2-7, the V gene TRBV10-3; D may be TRBD2 (6 bases). Trimming took off 0 bases at V and 3 bases at J, with 12 bases between the two ends. Germline V gene sequence: CDR1 ENHRY, CDR2 SYGVKD. The CDR3 extends over 15 amino acids. The CDR3 DNA reads as TGTGCCATCAGTGAGTCGGTACTAGCCCACTACGAGCAGTACTTC. Translated, it gives CAISESVLAHYEQYF.

The rearrangement links TRBV14 to TRBJ2-2, with a weak D call TRBD2 (7 bases). Trimming took 4 bases from V and 4 from J, leaving 13 bases between them. CDR3 length: 15 residues. CDR1 and CDR2 (germline): SGHDN, FVKESK. The CDR3 reads CASSRRGPSTGELFF. In DNA form, the CDR3 reads TGTGCCAGCAGCCGGCGGGGGCCGAGCACCGGGGAGCTGTTTTTT.

The J gene is TRBJ2-3, the V gene TRBV11-2, with D perhaps matching TRBD1 (5 bases). Trimming left V 0 bases short and J 5 bases short, with 6 bases between. CDR1 and CDR2 from the germline V gene are SGHAT and FQNNGV. There are 13 residues in the CDR3. CDR3 bases: TGTGCCAGCAGCTTAGATAGGGGAGATACGCAGTATTTT. Its protein is CASSLDRGDTQYF.

This sequence joins TRBV18 and TRBJ1-1; D remains ambiguous. Germline V gene data show CDR1 as KGHSH and CDR2 as LQKENI. V dropped 5 bases and J dropped 5 bases, with 15 bases sitting between them. This CDR3 contains 14 residues. CDR3 region: CASSTEVPGTEAFF. In nucleotides, the CDR3 is TGTGCCAGCTCAACGGAGGTCCCAGGAACTGAAGCTTTCTTT.

The CDR3 loop reads CAARDIGEAFF. The CDR3 DNA reads TGTGCCGCCCGGGATATAGGTGAAGCTTTCTTT. The V and J genes are TRBV6-5 and TRBJ1-1, with no clear D. V was pared by 11 bases and J by 7 bases, with 14 bases between. This CDR3 has 11 residues. Germline assignment: CDR1 MNHEY and CDR2 SVGAGI.

The chain recombines TRBV21-1 with TRBJ2-5; the table's TRBD2 call for D was not verified on the DNA. TRBV21-1 corresponds to a pseudogene. The CDR3 runs to 15 residues. This CDR3 is CASSKAREDQETQYF. As DNA, the CDR3 is TGTGCCAGCAGCAAAGCGCGGGAAGACCAAGAGACCCAGTACTTC.

The chain links TRBV6-5 to TRBJ1-3; 9 bases are a match to TRBD1. From germline, CDR1 is MNHEY and CDR2 SVGAGI. This CDR3 has 15 residues. Trimming cost V 6 bases and J 0 bases; bases outside gene matches: 3. The CDR3, as DNA: TGTGCCAGCAGGGGACAGGGACTCTCTGGAAACACCATATATTTT. Translation gives CASRGQGLSGNTIYF.

The chain employs TRBV10-3 and TRBJ2-3, with 7 bases identical to TRBD1. Germline values: CDR1 ENHRY, CDR2 SYGVKD. Losses at the gene ends were 9 bases for V and 4 bases for J; bases not matched to a gene: 7. The CDR3 contains 13 residues. The CDR3 region has the DNA TGTGCCATTCGGGACAGAGACCCAGATACGCAGTATTTT. Its protein product is CAIRDRDPDTQYF.

The chain couples TRBV6-2 or TRBV6-3 to TRBJ1-1, with TRBD1 identical over 11 bases. Germline assignment: CDR1 MNHEY and CDR2 SVGEGT. CDR3 length: 16 amino acids. J gave up 5 bases and V 6 bases, and 11 bases lay outside the gene matches. The CDR3 sequence is CASSPKDRGRLTEAFF. The CDR3 DNA reads TGTGCCAGCAGCCCTAAGGACAGGGGGCGGTTGACTGAAGCTTTCTTT.

The genes are TRBV4-1 and TRBJ2-2, with 13 bases identical to TRBD2. Looked up from germline, CDR1 is MGHRA and CDR2 is YSYEKL. CDR3 length: 18 amino acids. The V gene end was trimmed by 2 bases and the J gene end by 5 bases; junction bases not matched to a gene: 8. CDR3 nucleotide sequence: TGCGCCAGCAGCCAATCACTAGCGGGGGGGCGGTTGACCGGGGAGCTGTTTTTT. This encodes CASSQSLAGGRLTGELFF.

The chain has TRBV5-1 and TRBJ2-7, with 8 bases lining up with TRBD1. There are 15 residues in the CDR3. Germline V gene sequence: CDR1 SGHRS, CDR2 YFSETQ. Trimming cost V 0 bases and J 2 bases; bases outside gene matches: 4. CDR3 bases: TGCGCCAGCAGCTTGGCCTGGACAGGGCCCTACGAGCAGTACTTC. Protein sequence: CASSLAWTGPYEQYF. Variable domain in full (rest from reference TRBV5-1 and TRBJ2-7): KAGVTQTPRYLIKTRGQQVTLSCSPISGHRSVSWYQQTPGQGLQFLFEYFSETQRNKGNFPGRFSGRQFSNSRSEMNVSTLELGDSALYLCASSLAWTGPYEQYFGPGTRLTVT.

This rearrangement joins TRBV30 to TRBJ1-2; 7 nucleotides match TRBD1. This CDR3 comprises 15 residues. Trimming took 7 bases from V and 0 from J; bases not matched to a gene: 11. Looked up from germline, CDR1 is GTSNPN and CDR2 is SVGIG (reference sequence). In DNA, the CDR3 is TGTGCCTTGACAGGGCTAAGGTCAGCTAACTATGGCTACACCTTC. Protein: CALTGLRSANYGYTF.

V is TRBV6-1 and J is TRBJ2-6, with D unclear. Between the trimmed V and J ends, which lost 1 base and 0 bases, there was a span of 7 bases. This CDR3 has 16 amino acids. CDR1 is MNHNS and CDR2 is SASEGT in the germline V gene. As DNA, the CDR3 is TGTGCCAGCAGTGAAGACCGGAGCTCTGGGGCCAACGTCCTGACTTTC. Its protein is CASSEDRSSGANVLTF.

This sequence joins TRBV6-5 and TRBJ2-7, with TRBD1 identical over 8 bases. CDR1 and CDR2 (germline): MNHEY, SVGAGI. The CDR3 loop spans 15 amino acids. Unmatched junction bases numbered 7, after V lost 0 bases and J lost 6 bases. The CDR3 coding sequence is TGTGCCAGCAGTTACTCGTCCGGGACAGGAGGCGAGCAGTACTTC. This encodes CASSYSSGTGGEQYF.

This clone was counted a few times. The chain links TRBV5-1 to TRBJ2-6, with a tentative D call TRBD2 (6 bases). V was pared by 3 bases and J by 9 bases, with 13 bases between. The CDR3 totals 14 residues. In germline, CDR1 is SGHRS, CDR2 YFSETQ. The CDR3 DNA follows: TGCGCCAGCAGCTCTACGGGGGTCGGCAACGTCCTGACTTTC. Protein sequence: CASSSTGVGNVLTF.

This rearrangement joins TRBV6-5 to TRBJ2-2, with TRBD2 matching 7 bases. Unmatched junction bases numbered 7, after V lost 10 bases and J lost 5 bases. Germline V gene data show CDR1 as MNHEY and CDR2 as SVGAGI. The CDR3 consists of 13 residues. Here the CDR3 reads CATGRRGTGELFF. CDR3 DNA sequence: TGTGCCACCGGGAGGAGGGGAACCGGGGAGCTGTTTTTT.